The clone carrying this T cell receptor beta chain was found once. What it binds is unknown. The library was prepared for alpha chains; this beta chain is a stray read, so its frequency means little. Every TCR cDNA molecule bore a unique molecular identifier. TCRdb recomputed calls from the 5' RACE reads with MiXCR, one row per CDR3 protein. The profile shows over a thousand distinct CDR3 sequences, 60% to 75% of them singletons. The sample originates from a study of spatial heterogeneity in lung cancer. Study as a whole: Raw-read counts averaged over ten per unique TCR and UMI combination.

Overall study findings and caveats: Circulating ubiquitous expanded tumor TCRs were observed more frequently at resection than at follow-up.

Time point reported: sample taken at primary tumor resection. Whole RNA from tumor, nontumor lung or frozen PBMC was sequenced unsorted. The germline CDR1 and CDR2 sequences are SGHTA and FQGTGA. The V gene lost 0 bases and the J gene lost 4 bases, with 9 bases spanning the gap. The CDR3 sequence is 14 residues long. The chain links TRBV7-3 to TRBJ2-5; D gene ambiguous. The sample was PBMCs, taken at surgery. The TCR comes from a male donor with early-stage non-small cell lung cancer. The CDR3 DNA reads as TGTGCCAGCAGCTTAACGTCCAGACCAGAGACCCAGTACTTC. Translating it yields CASSLTSRPETQYF. The complete variable domain, with remaining parts taken from reference TRBV7-3 and TRBJ2-5, reads GAGVSQTPSNKVTEKGKYVELRCDPISGHTALYWYRQSLGQGPEFLIYFQGTGAADDSGLPNDRFFAVRPEGSVSTLKIQRTERGDSAVYLCASSLTSRPETQYFGPGTRLLVL.